This entry is about one T cell receptor (beta chain). The CDR3 runs to 15 residues. J gave up 4 bases and V 1 base, and 6 bases lay outside the gene matches. CDR1 and CDR2 (germline): SGHAT, FQNNGV. The source of the sample is a study of CD8+ T cells in alopecia areata. cDNA reverse transcribed from extracted RNA served as the sequencing template. Sequenced by immunoSEQ multiplex PCR; TCRdb stores in-frame clones only, minus some. Of fewer than 150,000 clones listed, 45% to 65% are singletons. Sequencing was performed on CD4+ T cells sorted from blood, taken at week 0. The gene calls are TRBV11-2 and TRBJ1-2; 7 nucleotides match TRBD1. This sequence originates from a human donor with alopecia areata. The CDR3 nucleotides are TGTGCCAGCAGCTTAGTGGGTCGACAGGGCTATGGCTACACCTTC. Protein product: CASSLVGRQGYGYTF.